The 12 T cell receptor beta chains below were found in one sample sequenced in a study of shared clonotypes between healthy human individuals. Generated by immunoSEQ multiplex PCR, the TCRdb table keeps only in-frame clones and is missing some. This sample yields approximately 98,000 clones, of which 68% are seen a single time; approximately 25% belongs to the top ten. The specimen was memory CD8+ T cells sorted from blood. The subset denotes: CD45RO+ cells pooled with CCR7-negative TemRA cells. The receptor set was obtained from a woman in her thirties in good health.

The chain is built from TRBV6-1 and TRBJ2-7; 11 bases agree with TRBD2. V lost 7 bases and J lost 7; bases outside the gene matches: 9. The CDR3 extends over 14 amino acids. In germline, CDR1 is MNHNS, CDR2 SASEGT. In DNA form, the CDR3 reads TGTGCCAGCACCATAGCGGGAGGGCCGAAAGAGCAGTACTTC. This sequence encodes CASTIAGGPKEQYF.

CDR3 in amino acids: CASSPYRLQTSTYGYTF. CDR3 coding DNA: TGTGCCAGCAGTCCCTACCGCCTTCAGACATCTACGTATGGCTACACCTTC. This chain uses TRBV7-8 with TRBJ1-2; D is uncertain. The V end lost 6 bases, the J end lost 5 bases, and 25 bases lay between the germline ends. The CDR3 loop spans 17 amino acids. Germline V CDR1 and CDR2: SGHVS, FQNEAQ.

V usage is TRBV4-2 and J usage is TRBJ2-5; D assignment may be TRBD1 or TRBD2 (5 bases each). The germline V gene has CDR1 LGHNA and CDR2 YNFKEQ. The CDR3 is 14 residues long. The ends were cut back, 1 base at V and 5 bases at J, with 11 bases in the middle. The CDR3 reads CASSQGGERETQYF. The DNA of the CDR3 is TGTGCCAGCAGCCAAGGAGGGGAGAGGGAGACCCAGTACTTC.

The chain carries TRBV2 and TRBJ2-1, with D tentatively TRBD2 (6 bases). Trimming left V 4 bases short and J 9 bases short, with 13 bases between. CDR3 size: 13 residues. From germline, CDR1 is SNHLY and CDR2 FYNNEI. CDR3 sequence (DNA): TGTGCCAGCAGTGTCCGACTAGACGGTGAGCAGTTCTTC. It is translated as CASSVRLDGEQFF.

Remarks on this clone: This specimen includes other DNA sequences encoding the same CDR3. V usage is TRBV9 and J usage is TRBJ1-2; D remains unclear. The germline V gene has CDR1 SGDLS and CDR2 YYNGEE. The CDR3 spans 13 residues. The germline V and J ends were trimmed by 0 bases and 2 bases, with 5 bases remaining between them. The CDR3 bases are TGTGCCAGCAGCGTAGGAGGGAACTATGGCTACACCTTC. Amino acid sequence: CASSVGGNYGYTF.

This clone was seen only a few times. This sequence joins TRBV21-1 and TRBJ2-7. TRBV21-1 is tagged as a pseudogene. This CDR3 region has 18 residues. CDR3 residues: CASSKGKCLVGYGYEQYF. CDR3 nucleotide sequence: TGTGCCAGCAGCAAAGGGAAGTGTCTAGTGGGATATGGGTACGAGCAGTACTTC.

The CDR3 protein is CASSQDSLGGTLGYTF. The CDR3 nucleotides read TGTGCCAGCAGCCAAGATAGCCTTGGCGGCACGTTGGGCTACACCTTC. The chain is built from TRBV14 and TRBJ1-2; D is ambiguous. V shed 0 bases and J shed 8 bases, with 19 bases lying between them. The CDR3 is 16 amino acids. Germline V gene sequence: CDR1 SGHDN, CDR2 FVKESK.

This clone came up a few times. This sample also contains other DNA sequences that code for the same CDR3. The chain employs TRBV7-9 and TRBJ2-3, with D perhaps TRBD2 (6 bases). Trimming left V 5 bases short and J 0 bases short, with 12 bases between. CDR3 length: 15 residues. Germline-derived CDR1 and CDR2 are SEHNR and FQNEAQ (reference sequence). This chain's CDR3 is CASSPPGVSTDTQYF. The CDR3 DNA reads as TGTGCCAGCAGCCCCCCGGGGGTGAGCACAGATACGCAGTATTTT.

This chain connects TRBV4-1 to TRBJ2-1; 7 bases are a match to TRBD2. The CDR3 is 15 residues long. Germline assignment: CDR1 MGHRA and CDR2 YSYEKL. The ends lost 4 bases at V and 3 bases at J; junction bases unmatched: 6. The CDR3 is CASSRRLADYNEQFF. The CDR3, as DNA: TGCGCCAGCAGCCGAAGACTAGCAGACTACAATGAGCAGTTCTTC.

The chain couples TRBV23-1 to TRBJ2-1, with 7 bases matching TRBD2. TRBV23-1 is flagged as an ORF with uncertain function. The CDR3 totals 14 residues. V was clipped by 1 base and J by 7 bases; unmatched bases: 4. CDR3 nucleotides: TGCGCCAGCAGTCAATTCGTGGGGGGGAATGAGCAGTTCTTC. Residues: CASSQFVGGNEQFF.

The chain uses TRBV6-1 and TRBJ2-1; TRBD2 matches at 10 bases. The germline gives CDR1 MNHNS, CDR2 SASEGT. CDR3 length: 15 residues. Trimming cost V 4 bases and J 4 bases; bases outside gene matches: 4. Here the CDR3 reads CASSGPAGGYNEQFF. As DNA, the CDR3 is TGTGCCAGCAGTGGTCCAGCGGGAGGGTACAATGAGCAGTTCTTC.

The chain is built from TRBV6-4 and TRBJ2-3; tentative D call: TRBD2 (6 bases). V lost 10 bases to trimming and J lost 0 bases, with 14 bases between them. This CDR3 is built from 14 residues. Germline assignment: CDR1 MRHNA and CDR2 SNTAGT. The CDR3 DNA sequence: TGTGCCAAGACAGACGGGACTAGCACAGATACGCAGTATTTT. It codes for CAKTDGTSTDTQYF.